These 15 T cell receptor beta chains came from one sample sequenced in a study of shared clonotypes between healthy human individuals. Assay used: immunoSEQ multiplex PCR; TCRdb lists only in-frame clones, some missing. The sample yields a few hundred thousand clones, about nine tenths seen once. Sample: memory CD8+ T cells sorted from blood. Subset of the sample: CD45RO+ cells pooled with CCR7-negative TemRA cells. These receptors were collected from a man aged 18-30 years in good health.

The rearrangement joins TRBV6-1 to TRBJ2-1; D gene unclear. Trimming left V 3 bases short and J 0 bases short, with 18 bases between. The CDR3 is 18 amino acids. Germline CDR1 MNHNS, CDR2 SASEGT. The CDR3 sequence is CASSDLLTTMSSYNEQFF. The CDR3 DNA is TGTGCCAGCAGTGACCTACTTACCACCATGAGCTCCTACAATGAGCAGTTCTTC.

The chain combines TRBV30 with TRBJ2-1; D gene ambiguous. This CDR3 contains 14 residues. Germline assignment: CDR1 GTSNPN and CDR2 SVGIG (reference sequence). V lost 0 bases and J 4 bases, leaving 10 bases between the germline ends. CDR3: CAWSVHPTYNEQFF. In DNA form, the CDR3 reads TGTGCCTGGAGTGTACACCCTACTTACAATGAGCAGTTCTTC.

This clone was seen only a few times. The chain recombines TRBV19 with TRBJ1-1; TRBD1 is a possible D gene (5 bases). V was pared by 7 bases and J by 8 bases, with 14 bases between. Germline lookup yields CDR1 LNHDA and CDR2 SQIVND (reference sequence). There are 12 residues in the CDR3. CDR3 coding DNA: TGTGCCAGTATGGGAGAGCGACAGGAAGCTTTCTTT. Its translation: CASMGERQEAFF.

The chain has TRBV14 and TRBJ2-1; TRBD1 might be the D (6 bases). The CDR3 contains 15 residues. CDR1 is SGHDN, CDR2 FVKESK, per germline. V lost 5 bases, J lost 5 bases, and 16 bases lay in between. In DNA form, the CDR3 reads TGTGCCAGCAGCAGCCACACCGACAGGAACAATGAGCAGTTCTTC. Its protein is CASSSHTDRNNEQFF. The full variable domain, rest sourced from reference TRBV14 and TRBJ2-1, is EAGVTQFPSHSVIEKGQTVTLRCDPISGHDNLYWYRRVMGKEIKFLLHFVKESKQDESGMPNNRFLAERTGGTYSTLKVQPAELEDSGVYFCASSSHTDRNNEQFFGPGTRLTVL.

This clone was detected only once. The CDR3 DNA is TGCGCCAGCAGCCACCCTCCGTTACACCGGGTCCCAGACTACGAGCAGTACTTC. Its translation is CASSHPPLHRVPDYEQYF. The V and J genes are TRBV4-1 and TRBJ2-7, with D unresolved. Trimming took off 3 bases at V and 3 bases at J, with 24 bases between the two ends. This CDR3 region has 18 residues. Germline V gene data show CDR1 as MGHRA and CDR2 as YSYEKL.

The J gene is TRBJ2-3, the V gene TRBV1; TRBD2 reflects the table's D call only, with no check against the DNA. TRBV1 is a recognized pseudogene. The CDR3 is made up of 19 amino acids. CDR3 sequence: CTSSQDPGSGRALDGTQYF. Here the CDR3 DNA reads TGCACCAGCAGCCAAGATCCTGGAAGCGGGAGGGCCTTAGATGGTACGCAGTATTTT.

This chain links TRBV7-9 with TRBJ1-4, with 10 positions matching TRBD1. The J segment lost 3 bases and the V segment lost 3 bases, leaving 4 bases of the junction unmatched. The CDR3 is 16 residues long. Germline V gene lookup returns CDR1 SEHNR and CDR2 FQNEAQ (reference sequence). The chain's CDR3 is CASSFSGQGANEKLFF. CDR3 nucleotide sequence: TGTGCCAGCAGCTTCAGTGGACAGGGGGCTAATGAAAAACTGTTTTTT.

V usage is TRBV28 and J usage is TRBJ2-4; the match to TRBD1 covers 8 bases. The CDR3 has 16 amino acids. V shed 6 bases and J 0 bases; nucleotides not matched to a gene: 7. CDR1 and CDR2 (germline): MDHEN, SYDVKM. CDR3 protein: CASSSDREIAKNIQYF. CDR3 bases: TGTGCCAGCAGCTCGGACAGGGAGATAGCCAAAAACATTCAGTACTTC.

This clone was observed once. The CDR3: CAISDLAGSYNEQFF. As DNA, the CDR3 is TGTGCCATCAGTGACCTAGCGGGCTCCTACAATGAGCAGTTCTTC. The V and J genes are TRBV10-3 and TRBJ2-1; 8 bases agree with TRBD2. V lost 3 bases, J lost 0 bases, and 1 base stayed unmatched. Germline CDR1 is ENHRY and CDR2 is SYGVKD. The CDR3 is made up of 15 amino acids.

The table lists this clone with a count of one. The CDR3 nucleotides read TGTGCCAGCTCCGAAGGGCCCTACAATGAGCAGTTCTTC. It yields the protein CASSEGPYNEQFF. The rearrangement uses TRBV13 and TRBJ2-1; D is ambiguous. The CDR3 has 13 amino acids. The germline V gene has CDR1 PRHDT and CDR2 FYEKMQ (reference sequence). Trimming pared 8 bases from V and 2 bases from J, leaving 10 bases between.

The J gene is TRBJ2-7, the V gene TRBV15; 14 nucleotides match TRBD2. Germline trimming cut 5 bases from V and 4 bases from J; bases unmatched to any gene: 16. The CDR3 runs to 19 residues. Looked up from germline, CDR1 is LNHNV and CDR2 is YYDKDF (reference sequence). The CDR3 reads CATSLRLSPGLAGVYEQYF. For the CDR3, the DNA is TGTGCCACCAGCCTACGCCTTAGTCCGGGACTAGCGGGAGTGTACGAGCAGTACTTC.

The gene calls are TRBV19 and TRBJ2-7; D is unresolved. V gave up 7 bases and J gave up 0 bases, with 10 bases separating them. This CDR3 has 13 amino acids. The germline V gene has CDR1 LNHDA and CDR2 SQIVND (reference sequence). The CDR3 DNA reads TGTGCCAGTAAGGCACGGAGCTCCTACGAGCAGTACTTC. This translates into CASKARSSYEQYF. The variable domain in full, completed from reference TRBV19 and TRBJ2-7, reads DGGITQSPKYLFRKEGQNVTLSCEQNLNHDAMYWYRQDPGQGLRLIYYSQIVNDFQKGDIAEGYSVSREKKESFPLTVTSAQKNPTAFYLCASKARSSYEQYFGPGTRLTVT.

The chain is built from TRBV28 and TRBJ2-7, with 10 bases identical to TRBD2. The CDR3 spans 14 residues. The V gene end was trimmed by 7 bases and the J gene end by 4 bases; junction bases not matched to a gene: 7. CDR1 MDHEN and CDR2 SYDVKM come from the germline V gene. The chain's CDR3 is CASKKRGGLYEQYF. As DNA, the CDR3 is TGTGCCAGCAAAAAGCGGGGGGGCCTGTACGAGCAGTACTTC.

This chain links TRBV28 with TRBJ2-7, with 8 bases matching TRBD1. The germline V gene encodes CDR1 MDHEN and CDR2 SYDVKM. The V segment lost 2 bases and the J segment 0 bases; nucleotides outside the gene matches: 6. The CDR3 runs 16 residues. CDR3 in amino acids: CASSLTGGPLSYEQYF. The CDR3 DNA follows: TGTGCCAGCAGTTTAACAGGGGGGCCCCTCTCCTACGAGCAGTACTTC.

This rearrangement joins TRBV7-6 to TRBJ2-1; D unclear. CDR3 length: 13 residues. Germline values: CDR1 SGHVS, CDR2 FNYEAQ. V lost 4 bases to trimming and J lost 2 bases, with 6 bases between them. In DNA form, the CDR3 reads TGTGCCAGCAGCTCCCTAGCCTACAATGAGCAGTTCTTC. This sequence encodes CASSSLAYNEQFF. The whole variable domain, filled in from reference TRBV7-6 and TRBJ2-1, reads GAGVSQSPRYKVTKRGQDVALRCDPISGHVSLYWYRQALGQGPEFLTYFNYEAQQDKSGLPNDRFSAERPEGSISTLTIQRTEQRDSAMYRCASSSLAYNEQFFGPGTRLTVL.